Presented here are 24 T cell receptor beta chains from one specimen sequenced in a study of blood T cells in healthy people across ages. It was with a sample-barcoded 5' primer and a J-beta primer mix that a second PCR of roughly 6 to 12 cycles was run. TCRdb passed the 5' RACE reads through MiXCR, listing each CDR3 protein once. The profile shows roughly 1,500,000 distinct CDR3 sequences, 34% of them singletons. Sequenced sample: blood. Every receptor here comes from a woman in her twenties or thirties in good health.

The CDR3 region is CASSQAGAWTNEQFF. The CDR3, as DNA: TGTGCCAGCAGCCAAGCGGGGGCCTGGACTAATGAGCAGTTCTTC. V usage is TRBV7-9 and J usage is TRBJ2-1, with TRBD2 matching over 8 bases. The CDR3 covers 15 residues. V lost 5 bases, J lost 7 bases, and 10 bases stayed unmatched. In germline, CDR1 is SEHNR, CDR2 FQNEAQ (reference sequence).

This chain links TRBV10-2 with TRBJ1-1, with a weak D call TRBD1 (6 bases). The CDR3 runs to 13 residues. V was trimmed by 4 bases and J by 5 bases, leaving 11 bases between them. Germline CDR1 and CDR2: WSHSY and SAAADI. As DNA, the CDR3 is TGCGCCAGCAGTGCACAGGGTCGGACTGAAGCTTTCTTT. This encodes CASSAQGRTEAFF.

In its sample, this clonotype was seen many times. The chain uses TRBV24-1 and TRBJ2-3, with 9 bases lining up with TRBD2. The germline gives CDR1 KGHDR, CDR2 SFDVKD. The CDR3 runs to 15 residues. The V segment lost 6 bases and the J segment 2 bases; nucleotides outside the gene matches: 5. CDR3 region: CATSRAGGPTDTQYF. The CDR3 DNA reads TGTGCCACCAGTAGAGCGGGAGGCCCCACAGATACGCAGTATTTT.

This clonotype has a handful of counts. The chain has TRBV6-1 and TRBJ1-6; no clear D gene. The germline CDR1 and CDR2 sequences are MNHNS and SASEGT. V lost 2 bases to trimming and J lost 0 bases, with 8 bases between them. The CDR3 is made up of 16 amino acids. CDR3 coding DNA: TGTGCCAGCAGTGAAATGGGAAGCTCCTATAATTCACCCCTCCACTTT. Encoded protein: CASSEMGSSYNSPLHF.

This clonotype has just a few counts. The chain uses TRBV12-3 or TRBV12-4 and TRBJ2-1; 9 bases are shared with TRBD2. This CDR3 contains 15 residues. V gave up 7 bases and J gave up 4 bases; unmatched junction bases: 8. CDR3 sequence: CASTPGLANYNEQFF. For the CDR3, the DNA is TGTGCCAGCACCCCGGGACTAGCTAATTACAATGAGCAGTTCTTC.

This clonotype was found a few times. The chain employs TRBV5-6 and TRBJ2-3; the match to TRBD2 covers 10 bases. There are 17 residues in the CDR3. The germline CDR1 and CDR2 sequences are SGHDT and YYEEEE. Trimming at V came to 4 bases and at J to 2 bases, leaving 10 bases not matched to a gene. CDR3 DNA: TGTGCCAGCAGCGCAGCCGGGACTAGCGTGTACACAGATACGCAGTATTTT. Residues: CASSAAGTSVYTDTQYF.

The sample holds a few counts of this clonotype. The rearrangement joins TRBV7-2 to TRBJ1-2; no clear D. The V end lost 3 bases, the J end lost 2 bases, and 16 bases lay between the germline ends. In germline, CDR1 is SGHTA, CDR2 FQGNSA. This CDR3 contains 16 residues. CDR3 coding DNA: TGTGCCAGCAGCTTCCTGGGAGGTATTTCGAACTATGGCTACACCTTC. Protein: CASSFLGGISNYGYTF.

The rearrangement uses TRBV9 and TRBJ2-1, with 13 bases aligning to TRBD2. V shed 3 bases, J shed 8 bases, and the junction held 5 bases outside the gene matches. The length of the CDR3 is 15 residues. Germline V gene sequence: CDR1 SGDLS, CDR2 YYNGEE. CDR3 nucleotide sequence: TGTGCCAGCAGCGACGGGACTAGCGGGAACGATGAGCAGTTCTTC. Amino acids: CASSDGTSGNDEQFF.

About this clonotype itself: One junction end disagrees with the germline gene, perhaps due to a read error. V is TRBV20-1 and J is TRBJ2-1; 7 bases agree with TRBD2. The germline V gene has CDR1 DFQATT and CDR2 SNEGSKA (reference sequence). The length of the CDR3 is 15 residues. The CDR3 loop reads CSARDRQGLYSEQFF. CDR3 DNA: TGCAGTGCTAGAGATCGCCAGGGACTATACAGTGAGCAGTTCTTC.

The chain has TRBV5-1 and TRBJ1-3; D ambiguous. This CDR3 is built from 15 residues. The V gene's germline CDR1 is SGHRS and CDR2 YFSETQ. Trimming stripped 0 bases from V and 0 bases from J, with 7 bases between. In DNA form, the CDR3 reads TGCGCCAGCAGCTTGGGCCGATCCTCTGGAAACACCATATATTTT. It encodes CASSLGRSSGNTIYF.

The chain joins TRBV12-3 or TRBV12-4 to TRBJ1-5; D not certain. V shed 5 bases and J shed 1 base, with 12 bases lying between them. The CDR3 totals 15 residues. The CDR3 nucleotides read TGTGCCAGCAGTCTTCAATCCGCAAGCAATCAGCCCCAGCATTTT. It codes for CASSLQSASNQPQHF.

The sample holds one count of this clonotype. V is TRBV9 and J is TRBJ2-1; maybe TRBD2 (7 bases). Trimming pared 4 bases from V and 6 bases from J, leaving 20 bases between. Germline V CDR1 and CDR2: SGDLS, YYNGEE. The CDR3 length is 16 residues. The CDR3 loop is CASSLTGRGGSNEQFF. The CDR3 DNA follows: TGTGCCAGCAGCCTAACAGGTAGGGGGGGTTCCAATGAGCAGTTCTTC.

The sample holds a few counts of this clonotype. V is TRBV7-8 and J is TRBJ2-6; D remains ambiguous. The germline gives CDR1 SGHVS, CDR2 FQNEAQ. Deletions cut 7 bases from V and 2 bases from J, with 12 bases between. This CDR3 region has 15 residues. Written as DNA, the CDR3 is TGTGCCAGCATCCGGGTAGCTGCTGGGGCCAACGTCCTGACTTTC. Amino acid sequence: CASIRVAAGANVLTF.

The table lists this clonotype with a few counts. The chain has TRBV2 and TRBJ1-5, with D unresolved. Trimming shortened V by 1 base and J by 7 bases, and 14 bases separated the two germline ends. Germline V gene lookup returns CDR1 SNHLY and CDR2 FYNNEI. CDR3 length equals 15 residues. The CDR3 nucleotides read TGTGCCAGCAGTGAAGATGGAGGGAGAAGGCAGCCCCAGCATTTT. This gives the protein CASSEDGGRRQPQHF.

Concerning this clonotype itself: It may be a read error: a sequence one base away is much more abundant. The J gene is TRBJ2-3, the V gene TRBV3-1; perhaps TRBD2 as D (5 bases). Germline V lookup: CDR1 LGHDT, CDR2 YNNKEL (reference sequence). The CDR3 contains 13 residues. The CDR3 sequence is CTSGYTEPDTQYF. For the CDR3, the DNA is TGTACCAGCGGATACACTGAGCCAGATACGCAGTATTTT.

This clonotype appeared a few times. V usage is TRBV20-1 and J usage is TRBJ2-3; 8 bases line up with TRBD1. Trimming removed 2 bases from V and 2 bases from J; junction bases left unmatched: 3. Germline V gives CDR1 DFQATT, CDR2 SNEGSKA (reference sequence). The CDR3 has 14 amino acids. The DNA for the CDR3 is TGCAGTGCTAGAAGACAGGGGTACACAGATACGCAGTATTTT. Protein sequence: CSARRQGYTDTQYF.

This clonotype has just a few counts. V usage is TRBV28 and J usage is TRBJ2-7; D tentatively reads TRBD1 or TRBD2 (6 bases each). The CDR3 totals 15 residues. Germline CDR1 is MDHEN and CDR2 is SYDVKM. Trimming cost V 7 bases and J 7 bases, with 23 bases left between them. CDR3 sequence: CASTPTGALLPEQYF. The DNA of the CDR3 is TGTGCCAGCACGCCGACGGGGGCCCTCCTACCGGAGCAGTACTTC.

In its sample, this clonotype was seen a few times. V and J are TRBV27 and TRBJ1-1; 7 positions agree with TRBD1. Germline V gives CDR1 MNHEY, CDR2 SMNVEV (reference sequence). The CDR3 is 13 amino acids. V trimming: 6 bases; J trimming: 5 bases; junction bases outside the gene matches: 6. The DNA of the CDR3 is TGTGCCAGCAGCACAGGGGTTTCGACTGAAGCTTTCTTT. This codes for CASSTGVSTEAFF.

The rearrangement uses TRBV7-2 and TRBJ2-1, with TRBD2 as a possible D gene (7 bases). CDR3 length equals 15 residues. V was trimmed by 3 bases and J by 7 bases, leaving 16 bases between them. Germline V gene sequence: CDR1 SGHTA, CDR2 FQGNSA. The CDR3 DNA follows: TGTGCCAGCAGCTTGGGGGGGGCGAACCGGAATGAGCAGTTCTTC. Translation gives CASSLGGANRNEQFF.

This clonotype has only a few counts. The rearrangement joins TRBV20-1 to TRBJ1-1; D gene ambiguous. The V gene lost 2 bases and the J gene lost 1 base, with 5 bases spanning the gap. The CDR3 has 12 residues. Germline assignment: CDR1 DFQATT and CDR2 SNEGSKA (reference sequence). CDR3 sequence reads: CSARHPNTEAFF. DNA of the CDR3: TGCAGTGCTAGACATCCGAACACTGAAGCTTTCTTT.

The chain recombines TRBV12-3 or TRBV12-4 with TRBJ1-1; 8 bases align to TRBD1. The CDR3 length is 18 residues. J was trimmed by 1 base and V by 6 bases; bases with no gene match: 16. The CDR3 is CASSRLKTGDPQNTEAFF. Here the CDR3 DNA reads TGTGCCAGCAGCCGACTAAAGACAGGGGACCCGCAGAACACTGAAGCTTTCTTT.

As to this clonotype: Mismatch with germline at one junction end may stem from a read error. For the CDR3, the DNA is TGTGCCAGCACCAAGAAGTTCACTAATGAAAAACCGTTTTTT. It specifies CASTKKFTNEKPFF. The gene calls are TRBV6-1 and TRBJ1-4; the D is unclear. The CDR3 consists of 14 residues. Germline V lookup: CDR1 MNHNS, CDR2 SASEGT.

The sample holds a few counts of this clonotype. CDR3 loop: CASSSDRVVPEAFF. The CDR3 nucleotides are TGTGCCAGCAGTTCCGACAGGGTAGTCCCTGAAGCTTTCTTT. The rearrangement links TRBV12-3 or TRBV12-4 to TRBJ1-1; TRBD1 aligns across 7 bases. The CDR3 runs 14 residues. V shed 4 bases and J 6 bases; nucleotides not matched to a gene: 8.

The J gene is TRBJ2-7, the V gene TRBV20-1; D gene ambiguous. Germline loops: CDR1 DFQATT, CDR2 SNEGSKA (reference sequence). The CDR3 is 12 amino acids. Trimming took off 5 bases at V and 5 bases at J, with 13 bases between the two ends. CDR3 bases: TGCAGTGCTCAGGACCTGACCCACGAGCAGTACTTC. It encodes CSAQDLTHEQYF.